The 26 T cell receptor beta chains presented below share a single source sample, sequenced in a study of OX40 agonist ivuxolimab in advanced cancers. Assay used: immunoSEQ multiplex PCR; TCRdb lists only in-frame clones, some missing. The sample records fewer than 100,000 clones, nearly 90% being singletons. The source was CD4+ or CD8+ T cells sorted from blood, collected in a trial of the OX40 agonist ivuxolimab. All receptors come from an adult with an advanced solid tumor such as melanoma, head and neck, liver or kidney cancer.

This chain connects TRBV6-5 to TRBJ1-2; no clear D gene. The CDR3 consists of 15 residues. V lost 2 bases and J 0 bases, leaving 10 bases between the germline ends. The germline V gene encodes CDR1 MNHEY and CDR2 SVGAGI. Here the CDR3 DNA reads TGTGCCAGCAGTTACGAGCCCAGAACTAACTATGGCTACACCTTC. It specifies CASSYEPRTNYGYTF.

This sequence joins TRBV25-1 and TRBJ1-6; TRBD1 might be the D (5 bases). The CDR3 has 14 amino acids. Per the germline V gene, CDR1 is MGHDK and CDR2 is SYGVNS. The ends were cut back, 6 bases at V and 3 bases at J, with 9 bases in the middle. CDR3 amino acids: CASRGQGYNSPLHF. The CDR3 DNA reads as TGTGCCAGCAGGGGGCAGGGCTATAATTCACCCCTCCACTTT.

In DNA, the CDR3 is TGCGCCAGCAGTCAATCGGCGAGTGGGGGTCAGCCCCAGCATTTT. Its translation is CASSQSASGGQPQHF. The chain uses TRBV23-1 and TRBJ1-5; a possible D gene is TRBD1 (5 bases). TRBV23-1 is an ORF; its function is uncertain. The CDR3 is made up of 15 amino acids. Trimming removed 0 bases at V and 6 bases at J, with 12 bases between.

V gene TRBV6-5 combines with J gene TRBJ2-3; TRBD1 agrees at 7 bases. The CDR3 totals 13 residues. From germline, CDR1 is MNHEY and CDR2 SVGAGI. V trimming: 5 bases; J trimming: 4 bases; junction bases outside the gene matches: 3. CDR3 coding DNA: TGTGCCAGCAGTAGACAGGGTTCAGATACGCAGTATTTT. It translates to CASSRQGSDTQYF.

The genes are TRBV7-3 and TRBJ2-7; no clear D. This CDR3 spans 13 amino acids. Trimming removed 5 bases at V and 0 bases at J, with 8 bases between. Germline V gene sequence: CDR1 SGHTA, CDR2 FQGTGA. The DNA for the CDR3 is TGTGCCAGCAGCCTGACCCTCTCCTACGAGCAGTACTTC. Its translation is CASSLTLSYEQYF.

The chain uses TRBV25-1 and TRBJ2-1, with 10 bases that match TRBD2. Germline CDR1 and CDR2: MGHDK and SYGVNS. The length of the CDR3 is 15 residues. V was pared by 4 bases and J by 4 bases, with 4 bases of the junction left unmatched. The CDR3 protein is CASSGSGGTYNEQFF. DNA for the CDR3: TGTGCCAGCAGTGGTAGCGGGGGGACTTACAATGAGCAGTTCTTC.

The chain combines TRBV7-4 with TRBJ2-1, with D perhaps TRBD2 (6 bases). The CDR3 runs to 15 residues. Germline lookup yields CDR1 SGHVT and CDR2 SQSDAQ. Trimming stripped 2 bases from V and 6 bases from J, with 14 bases between. As DNA, the CDR3 is TGTGCCAGCAGCTTATCACTCGAACTAGCCAATGAGCAGTTCTTC. This translates into CASSLSLELANEQFF.

The chain combines TRBV7-9 with TRBJ1-6; 7 bases align to TRBD1. With 6 bases clipped from V and 7 bases from J, the junction kept 3 bases outside the gene matches. CDR1 SEHNR and CDR2 FQNEAQ come from the germline V gene (reference sequence). The CDR3 contains 13 residues. The CDR3 region is CASRGQPNSPLHF. The CDR3 region has the DNA TGTGCCAGCAGGGGACAGCCGAATTCACCCCTCCACTTT.

The J gene is TRBJ1-2, the V gene TRBV18; no firm D call. This CDR3 is 15 amino acids long. The germline V and J ends were trimmed by 2 bases and 3 bases, with 13 bases remaining between them. CDR1 and CDR2 (germline): KGHSH, LQKENI. The CDR3 DNA reads TGTGCCAGCTCACCATCCCCACCGACGGACTATGGCTACACCTTC. This gives the protein CASSPSPPTDYGYTF.

This CDR3 reads CASTSSGGRSGAMNTEAFF. CDR3 nucleotide sequence: TGTGCCAGTACCTCGTCGGGGGGGCGATCCGGCGCAATGAACACTGAAGCTTTCTTT. The rearrangement uses TRBV19 and TRBJ1-1; perhaps TRBD1 as D (6 bases). This CDR3 is built from 19 residues. CDR1 and CDR2 from the germline V gene are LNHDA and SQIVND (reference sequence). V was cut by 7 bases and J by 0 bases, with 27 bases left in between.

The chain employs TRBV5-1 and TRBJ2-5; no clear D. The CDR3 is 15 amino acids. V was cut by 1 base and J by 5 bases, with 15 bases left in between. Germline CDR1 and CDR2: SGHRS and YFSETQ. The CDR3 DNA is TGCGCCAGCAGCTTGATGGACGGCAGTTTTGAGACCCAGTACTTC. As protein: CASSLMDGSFETQYF.

The chain combines TRBV18 with TRBJ2-6; D gene uncertain. Germline CDR1 KGHSH, CDR2 LQKENI. There are 15 residues in the CDR3. The germline V and J ends were trimmed by 2 bases and 2 bases, with 7 bases remaining between them. The CDR3 region is CASSPALPGANVLTF. The CDR3 DNA is TGTGCCAGCTCACCAGCCCTGCCTGGGGCCAACGTCCTGACTTTC.

V usage is TRBV5-1 and J usage is TRBJ1-1, with a weak D call TRBD1 (6 bases). Trimming cost V 3 bases and J 4 bases, with 16 bases left between them. The CDR3 runs 15 residues. Germline V gene data show CDR1 as SGHRS and CDR2 as YFSETQ. The CDR3 here is CASSSSSQGGTEAFF. CDR3 coding DNA: TGCGCCAGCAGCTCCTCCTCACAGGGTGGCACTGAAGCTTTCTTT. Together with reference TRBV5-1 and TRBJ1-1, the CDR3 gives the full variable domain: KAGVTQTPRYLIKTRGQQVTLSCSPISGHRSVSWYQQTPGQGLQFLFEYFSETQRNKGNFPGRFSGRQFSNSRSEMNVSTLELGDSALYLCASSSSSQGGTEAFFGQGTRLTVV.

This chain joins TRBV6-6 and TRBJ1-1; no definite D call. The CDR3 runs 13 residues. Germline loops: CDR1 MNHNY, CDR2 SVGAGI (reference sequence). Trimming took off 7 bases at V and 6 bases at J, with 15 bases between the two ends. As DNA, the CDR3 is TGTGCCAGCACTCGGGGAATTTACGCTGAAGCTTTCTTT. Amino acids: CASTRGIYAEAFF.

This chain connects TRBV7-2 to TRBJ2-1, with TRBD2 identical over 14 bases. This CDR3 is 17 amino acids long. V lost 5 bases, J lost 9 bases, and 12 bases stayed unmatched. Germline-derived CDR1 and CDR2 are SGHTA and FQGNSA. Here the CDR3 DNA reads TGTGCCAGCAGCCCCCCCGGGACTAGCGGGAGAGGGGGTGAGCAGTTCTTC. Amino acid sequence: CASSPPGTSGRGGEQFF.

The V gene is TRBV18, the J gene TRBJ2-1; D ambiguous. This CDR3 has 14 residues. V lost 3 bases, J lost 3 bases, and 9 bases lay in between. Germline values: CDR1 KGHSH, CDR2 LQKENI. The chain's CDR3 is CASSPAALYNEQFF. CDR3 DNA: TGTGCCAGCTCACCTGCGGCGCTCTACAATGAGCAGTTCTTC.

About this clone itself: The conserved final phenylalanine or tryptophan is absent from the CDR3, which likely points to a read error. CDR3 coding DNA: TGTGCCAGCAGTTTCGGGGATTTCTATGGCTACACCCTC. Amino acid sequence: CASSFGDFYGYTL. V is TRBV7-3 and J is TRBJ1-2; D remains unclear. Germline V gives CDR1 SGHTA, CDR2 FQGTGA. The V end lost 6 bases, the J end lost 4 bases, and 12 bases lay between the germline ends. This CDR3 has 13 amino acids.

V gene TRBV7-9 combines with J gene TRBJ2-7; the match to TRBD2 covers 10 bases. Germline loops: CDR1 SEHNR, CDR2 FQNEAQ (reference sequence). This CDR3 region has 16 residues. Losses at the gene ends were 1 base for V and 2 bases for J; bases not matched to a gene: 5. CDR3 coding DNA: TGTGCCAGCAGCTTAGACTGGAGCGGGAGGGCCTACGAGCAGTACTTC. Its translation is CASSLDWSGRAYEQYF.

The chain couples TRBV6-6 to TRBJ1-5, with D uncertain. This CDR3 comprises 15 residues. In germline, CDR1 is MNHNY, CDR2 SVGAGI (reference sequence). Trimming left V 3 bases short and J 3 bases short, with 12 bases between. The CDR3, as DNA: TGTGCCAGCAGTTATCCCGGGAGAAACAATCAGCCCCAGCATTTT. Amino acids: CASSYPGRNNQPQHF.

The chain is built from TRBV5-1 and TRBJ2-2; 10 bases are a match to TRBD2. Germline V lookup: CDR1 SGHRS, CDR2 YFSETQ. This CDR3 spans 15 amino acids. After removal of 2 bases from V and 4 bases from J, the junction contained 2 bases not matched to a gene. CDR3 region: CASSFSGGPTGELFF. The CDR3 DNA is TGCGCCAGCAGCTTTAGCGGGGGGCCCACCGGGGAGCTGTTTTTT.

This chain links TRBV7-2 with TRBJ2-7; 7 bases align to TRBD2. Germline CDR1 and CDR2: SGHTA and FQGNSA. The length of the CDR3 is 13 residues. With 5 bases clipped from V and 2 bases from J, the junction kept 3 bases outside the gene matches. Here the CDR3 DNA reads TGTGCCAGCAGCCCGGGAGGTACCTACGAGCAGTACTTC. Protein product: CASSPGGTYEQYF.

Only one count was recorded for this clone. This sequence joins TRBV21-1 and TRBJ2-1; TRBD1, the table's D call, lacks a check against the DNA. TRBV21-1 is a pseudogene. The CDR3 consists of 16 residues. The CDR3 nucleotides are TGTGCCAGCAGCAAACGGGCCAGTAAGGGGTACAATGAGCAGTTCTTC. It specifies CASSKRASKGYNEQFF.

The chain links TRBV27 to TRBJ1-1, with a possible D match to TRBD1 (6 bases). Trimming removed 5 bases from V and 1 base from J, with 14 bases in between. CDR1 and CDR2 from the germline V gene are MNHEY and SMNVEV (reference sequence). This CDR3 is 15 amino acids long. CDR3 sequence (DNA): TGTGCCAGCAGTGCCTTCCGAGGGGGGAACACTGAAGCTTTCTTT. Translating it yields CASSAFRGGNTEAFF.

J is TRBJ2-3 and V is TRBV29-1; 7 nucleotides align to TRBD1. This CDR3 contains 14 residues. Germline CDR1 is SQVTM and CDR2 is ANQGSEA. V lost 7 bases to trimming and J lost 0 bases; unmatched junction nucleotides: 7. CDR3: CSGQTGRSTDTQYF. The CDR3, as DNA: TGCAGCGGCCAGACAGGGAGAAGCACAGATACGCAGTATTTT.

This rearrangement joins TRBV7-8 to TRBJ2-3, with 7 bases matching TRBD2. The CDR3 is 16 amino acids. The trim removed 2 bases at V and 0 bases at J, leaving 5 bases unmatched. From germline, CDR1 is SGHVS and CDR2 FQNEAQ. The CDR3 region has the DNA TGTGCCAGCAGCTTACGGACGGGGGGAAGCACAGATACGCAGTATTTT. This sequence encodes CASSLRTGGSTDTQYF. Full variable domain (outside the CDR3, taken from reference TRBV7-8 and TRBJ2-3): GAGVSQSPRYKVAKRGQDVALRCDPISGHVSLFWYQQALGQGPEFLTYFQNEAQLDKSGLPSDRFFAERPEGSVSTLKIQRTQQEDSAVYLCASSLRTGGSTDTQYFGPGTRLTVL.

In its sample, this clone was seen once. The DNA of the CDR3 is TGTGCCAGTAGTATGGGGCAGGGACTTATCTATGGCTACACCTTC. It specifies CASSMGQGLIYGYTF. The J gene is TRBJ1-2, the V gene TRBV19, with D possibly being TRBD1 (5 bases). V lost 3 bases and J lost 4, with 15 bases in between. CDR3 length: 15 residues. Germline lookup yields CDR1 LNHDA and CDR2 SQIVND (reference sequence).